Shown below are 12 T cell receptor beta chains from a single sample sequenced in a study of early T cells in non-severe SARS-CoV-2 infection. TCRdb fed the 5' RACE reads into MiXCR, producing one record per CDR3 protein. The sample shows roughly 48,000 distinct CDR3 sequences, around 6% of them seen only once. Sequenced: whole blood. These receptors originate from an adult who was a healthcare worker with PCR-confirmed SARS-CoV-2 infection or an uninfected control (not recorded which).

This clonotype was seen many times. The chain joins TRBV7-2 to TRBJ2-4; D gene uncertain. The germline gives CDR1 SGHTA, CDR2 FQGNSA. The V end was cut by 5 bases, the J end by 0 bases, with 5 bases between. The CDR3 sequence is 13 residues long. CDR3 sequence: CASSSLAKNIQYF. CDR3 nucleotides: TGTGCCAGCAGCAGCCTAGCCAAAAACATTCAGTACTTC.

The J gene is TRBJ2-7, the V gene TRBV7-2; possibly TRBD1 or TRBD2 for D (6 bases each). CDR1 is SGHTA, CDR2 FQGNSA, per germline. V was pared by 4 bases and J by 6 bases, with 19 bases between. The CDR3 has 15 residues. CDR3 residues: CASSSPGAGTLEQYF. CDR3 coding DNA: TGTGCCAGCAGCTCGCCGGGGGCGGGGACCCTCGAGCAGTACTTC.

Only a few counts were recorded for this clonotype. The chain has TRBV6-6 and TRBJ1-1; D call uncertain. Germline CDR1 MNHNY, CDR2 SVGAGI (reference sequence). The CDR3 runs 13 residues. With 7 bases removed from V and 0 bases from J, the gap between germline ends came to 9 bases. CDR3 sequence (DNA): TGTGCCAGCACCCAGACGGTGAACACTGAAGCTTTCTTT. The encoded protein is CASTQTVNTEAFF.

This clonotype showed up many times. The chain is built from TRBV13 and TRBJ2-5; D is undetermined. The V gene lost 6 bases and the J gene lost 3 bases, with 5 bases spanning the gap. The V gene's germline CDR1 is PRHDT and CDR2 FYEKMQ (reference sequence). The CDR3 length is 11 residues. CDR3 protein: CASSVKETQYF. In nucleotides, the CDR3 is TGTGCCAGCAGTGTGAAAGAGACCCAGTACTTC.

CDR3 region: CSASRNRGQSNQPQHF. Here the CDR3 DNA reads TGCAGTGCTAGCAGGAACAGGGGGCAGAGCAATCAGCCCCAGCATTTT. This sequence joins TRBV20-1 and TRBJ1-5, with 9 bases that match TRBD1. This CDR3 spans 16 amino acids. With 3 bases clipped from V and 1 base from J, the junction kept 7 bases outside the gene matches. Germline lookup yields CDR1 DFQATT and CDR2 SNEGSKA (reference sequence).

Only a few counts were recorded for this clonotype. The CDR3 loop reads CASSLSRTEINYGYTF. CDR3 DNA: TGTGCCAGCAGCCTTTCTCGGACAGAGATTAACTATGGCTACACCTTC. The chain uses TRBV7-2 and TRBJ1-2; tentatively, D is TRBD1 (6 bases). Deletions cut 5 bases from V and 1 base from J, with 17 bases between. The CDR3 consists of 16 residues. Germline CDR1 reads SGHTA; CDR2 reads FQGNSA.

This clonotype came up a few times. The chain uses TRBV12-3 or TRBV12-4 and TRBJ2-7; no reliable D call. V lost 6 bases to trimming and J lost 2 bases, with 11 bases between them. There are 13 residues in the CDR3. The CDR3, as DNA: TGTGCCAGCAGCCGGACGCTCACCTACGAGCAGTACTTC. Encoded protein: CASSRTLTYEQYF.

This clonotype was observed many times. The genes are TRBV5-1 and TRBJ2-5; 7 bases map to TRBD1. There are 15 residues in the CDR3. Germline CDR1 reads SGHRS; CDR2 reads YFSETQ. Losses at the gene ends were 3 bases for V and 2 bases for J; bases not matched to a gene: 7. The CDR3 here is CASSSLLGQQETQYF. CDR3 sequence (DNA): TGCGCCAGCAGCTCCCTACTGGGACAGCAAGAGACCCAGTACTTC.

In its sample, this clonotype was seen many times. V usage is TRBV6-2 or TRBV6-3 and J usage is TRBJ2-3; 11 positions match TRBD2. Germline V gene lookup returns CDR1 MNHEY and CDR2 SVGEGT. Germline trimming cut 0 bases from V and 3 bases from J; bases unmatched to any gene: 2. The CDR3 loop spans 16 amino acids. This chain's CDR3 is CASSYSLAGATDTQYF. CDR3 DNA: TGTGCCAGCAGTTACTCACTAGCGGGGGCGACAGATACGCAGTATTTT.

This clonotype was detected many times. This sequence joins TRBV5-1 and TRBJ2-2; unclear D gene. Germline V gene sequence: CDR1 SGHRS, CDR2 YFSETQ. This CDR3 has 14 residues. V lost 4 bases and J 4 bases, leaving 11 bases between the germline ends. The CDR3 nucleotides are TGCGCCAGCAGCGGCCCCATCGCCACCGGGGAGCTGTTTTTT. Its protein product is CASSGPIATGELFF.

This clonotype was recorded at least ten times. The chain is built from TRBV11-2 and TRBJ1-5; D is uncertain. Germline V gene sequence: CDR1 SGHAT, CDR2 FQNNGV. The CDR3 spans 15 residues. The V and J ends lost 2 bases and 0 bases respectively, with 8 bases between them. The CDR3 sequence: CASSLSTVSNQPQHF. In DNA, the CDR3 is TGTGCCAGCAGCTTATCCACAGTTAGCAATCAGCCCCAGCATTTT.

This clonotype was found a few times. V is TRBV4-3 and J is TRBJ2-5; maybe TRBD1 (6 bases). This CDR3 has 14 amino acids. CDR1 and CDR2 (germline): LGHNA, YSLEER. V was cut by 1 base and J by 5 bases, with 11 bases left in between. In DNA, the CDR3 is TGCGCCAGCAGCCAAGGGGGGCGGACCGAGACCCAGTACTTC. It translates to CASSQGGRTETQYF.